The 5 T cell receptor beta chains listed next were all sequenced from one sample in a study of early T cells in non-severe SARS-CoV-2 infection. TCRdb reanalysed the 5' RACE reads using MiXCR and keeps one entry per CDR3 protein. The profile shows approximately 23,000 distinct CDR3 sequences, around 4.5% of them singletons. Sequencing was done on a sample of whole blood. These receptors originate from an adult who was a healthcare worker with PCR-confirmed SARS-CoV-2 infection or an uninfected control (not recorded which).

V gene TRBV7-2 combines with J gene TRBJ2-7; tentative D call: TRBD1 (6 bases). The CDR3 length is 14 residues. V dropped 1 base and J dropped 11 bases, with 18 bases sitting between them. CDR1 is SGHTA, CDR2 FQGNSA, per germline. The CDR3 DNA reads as TGTGCCAGCAGCTTAGACAATGGGACACCCTATGAGTACTTC. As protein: CASSLDNGTPYEYF.

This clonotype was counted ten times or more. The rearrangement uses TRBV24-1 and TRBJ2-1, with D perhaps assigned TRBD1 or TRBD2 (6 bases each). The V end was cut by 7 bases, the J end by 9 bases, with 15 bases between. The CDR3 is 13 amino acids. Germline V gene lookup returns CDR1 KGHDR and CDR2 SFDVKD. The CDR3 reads CATRPTGTGEQFF. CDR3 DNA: TGTGCCACCAGACCTACAGGGACTGGTGAGCAGTTCTTC.

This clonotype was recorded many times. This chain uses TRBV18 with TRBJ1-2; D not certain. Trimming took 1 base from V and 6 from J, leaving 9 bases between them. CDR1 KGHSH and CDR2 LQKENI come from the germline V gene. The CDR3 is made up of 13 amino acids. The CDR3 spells CASSPREFDGYTF. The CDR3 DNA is TGTGCCAGCTCACCACGGGAATTTGATGGCTACACCTTC.

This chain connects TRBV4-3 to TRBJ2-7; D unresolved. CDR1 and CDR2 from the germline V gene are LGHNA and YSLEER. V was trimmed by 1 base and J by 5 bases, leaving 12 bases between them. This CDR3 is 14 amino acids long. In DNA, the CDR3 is TGCGCCAGCAGCCAAGTAACCCGAGCGAACGAGCAGTACTTC. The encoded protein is CASSQVTRANEQYF.

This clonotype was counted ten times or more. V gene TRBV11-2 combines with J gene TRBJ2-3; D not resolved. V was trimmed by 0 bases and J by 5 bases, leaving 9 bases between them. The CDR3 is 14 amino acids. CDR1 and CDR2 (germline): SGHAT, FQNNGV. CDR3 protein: CASSLDTPRDTQYF. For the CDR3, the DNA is TGTGCCAGCAGCTTAGACACGCCTAGAGATACGCAGTATTTT.